This T cell receptor (beta chain) stems from a study of radiation and T cells in renal cell carcinoma. This clone is labeled large. The antigen remains undetermined. Some clones are missing from TCRdb's copy, which holds only in-frame ones; the method was immunoSEQ multiplex PCR. Among about 13,000 clones listed, around 30% were seen once. Study results and limitations: In nephrectomy-only tumors, top 100 clonotypes averaged approximately 40%, versus around 50% irradiated. Dominant CDR3 motifs occupied more repertoire in irradiated than control tumors. Sampling covered only about 0.96 g of each tumor.

This CDR3 contains 13 residues. Germline CDR1 reads GTSNPN; CDR2 reads SVGIG (reference sequence). Trimming removed 6 bases at V and 0 bases at J, with 11 bases between. Documented treatment: 15 Gy SBRT to primary tumor, nephrectomy 4 weeks later. The sequencing here drew on tumor tissue, taken from a patient whose treatment included radiotherapy and nephrectomy. V usage is TRBV30 and J usage is TRBJ1-2; D is perhaps TRBD1 (5 bases). The clonotype was recovered from a man between 60 and 75 years old with renal cell carcinoma. CDR3 protein: CACDSVANYGYTF. As DNA, the CDR3 is TGTGCCTGTGACAGCGTAGCTAACTATGGCTACACCTTC.